The 10 T cell receptor beta chains below all came from one sample that was sequenced in a study of identical twins. TCRdb re-called the 5' RACE reads with MiXCR, one entry per CDR3 protein. The table records roughly 250,000 distinct CDR3 sequences, roughly 13% of them present only once. What was sequenced was memory (CD45RO+) T cells sorted from blood. These receptors all stem from a young woman in good health.

The gene calls are TRBV5-4 and TRBJ2-5, with D possibly called TRBD1 or TRBD2 (5 bases each). This CDR3 spans 12 amino acids. Per the germline V gene, CDR1 is SGHNT and CDR2 is YYREEE (reference sequence). V lost 10 bases to trimming and J lost 2 bases, with 12 bases between them. This chain's CDR3 is CAPGTRQETQYF. The CDR3 nucleotides read TGTGCCCCCGGGACCCGACAAGAGACCCAGTACTTC.

The V gene is TRBV6-2 or TRBV6-3, the J gene TRBJ1-2; 7 bases fit TRBD1. This CDR3 region has 16 residues. V was pared by 2 bases and J by 3 bases, with 9 bases of the junction left unmatched. Per germline, CDR1 MNHEY and CDR2 SVGEGT. This CDR3 is CASSYLRQGTDYGYTF. The CDR3, as DNA: TGTGCCAGCAGTTACCTACGACAGGGAACGGACTATGGCTACACCTTC.

In its sample, this clonotype was seen a few times. This chain uses TRBV2 with TRBJ2-3, with no clear D. This CDR3 spans 14 amino acids. Trimming shortened V by 8 bases and J by 4 bases, and 16 bases separated the two germline ends. Germline V gene lookup returns CDR1 SNHLY and CDR2 FYNNEI. CDR3 sequence: CASGPSITADTQYF. CDR3 DNA: TGTGCCAGCGGTCCCAGTATCACGGCAGATACGCAGTATTTT. Full variable domain (remainder filled in from reference TRBV2 and TRBJ2-3): EPEVTQTPSHQVTQMGQEVILRCVPISNHLYFYWYRQILGQKVEFLVSFYNNEISEKSEIFDDQFSVERPDGSNFTLKIRSTKLEDSAMYFCASGPSITADTQYFGPGTRLTVL.

The chain recombines TRBV30 with TRBJ2-1; D is unclear. This CDR3 spans 11 amino acids. In germline, CDR1 is GTSNPN, CDR2 SVGIG (reference sequence). V lost 4 bases, J lost 8 bases, and 9 bases lay in between. The CDR3 protein is CAWTLYDEQFF. As DNA, the CDR3 is TGTGCCTGGACCCTATACGATGAGCAGTTCTTC.

This clonotype was seen only a few times. The chain has TRBV2 and TRBJ2-3, with D unclear. Germline V gene data show CDR1 as SNHLY and CDR2 as FYNNEI. The ends were cut back, 3 bases at V and 1 base at J, with 8 bases in the middle. CDR3 length equals 14 residues. CDR3 loop: CASSDPGGTDTQYF. CDR3 DNA: TGTGCCAGCAGTGATCCAGGAGGCACAGATACGCAGTATTTT.

The V call is TRBV3-1, the J call TRBJ1-4; D is perhaps TRBD1 (6 bases). The CDR3 spans 15 residues. Germline V gives CDR1 LGHDT, CDR2 YNNKEL (reference sequence). V lost 4 bases and J 7 bases, leaving 16 bases between the germline ends. The CDR3 coding sequence is TGTGCCAGCAGCCCCTCTCCCTTACAGGGTGAAAAACTGTTTTTT. Amino acid sequence: CASSPSPLQGEKLFF.

V gene TRBV5-1 combines with J gene TRBJ2-5, with 13 bases matching TRBD2. V lost 5 bases to trimming and J lost 2 bases; unmatched junction nucleotides: 6. CDR1 is SGHRS and CDR2 is YFSETQ in the germline V gene. The CDR3 has 16 amino acids. CDR3 DNA: TGCGCCAGCAGGTCCGGGACTAGCGGGGTTCAAGAGACCCAGTACTTC. It yields the protein CASRSGTSGVQETQYF.

The table lists this clonotype with many counts. J is TRBJ2-7 and V is TRBV7-2, with 8 bases that match TRBD2. The CDR3 loop spans 14 amino acids. Germline V lookup: CDR1 SGHTA, CDR2 FQGNSA. The V and J ends lost 6 bases and 5 bases, in that order; junction bases with no gene match: 9. CDR3 protein: CASRLSGSSNEQYF. CDR3 coding DNA: TGTGCCAGCAGATTGAGCGGGAGCAGCAACGAGCAGTACTTC.

This clonotype was counted between two and nine times. The chain has TRBV12-3 or TRBV12-4 and TRBJ2-1; D is possibly TRBD1 (6 bases). The CDR3 covers 16 residues. With 6 bases removed from V and 12 bases from J, the gap between germline ends came to 27 bases. As DNA, the CDR3 is TGTGCCAGCAGCAATGGTCCGGGACATAGGGCAGGCGGGCAGTTCTTC. It encodes CASSNGPGHRAGGQFF.

The V and J genes are TRBV2 and TRBJ2-1; D might be TRBD1 or TRBD2, each matching 5 bases. Germline V gene lookup returns CDR1 SNHLY and CDR2 FYNNEI. The CDR3 contains 15 residues. V was trimmed by 4 bases and J by 6 bases, leaving 16 bases between them. CDR3 DNA: TGTGCCAGCAGTGTAAAGATAGTCGGGGCCAATGAGCAGTTCTTC. As protein: CASSVKIVGANEQFF.